These 32 T cell receptor beta chains came from one sample sequenced in a study of long-term antiretroviral therapy in people with HIV (dated by TCRdb to the early 2020s). The immunoSEQ hsTCRB v3.0 assay was used at survey level resolution for TRB variable region sequencing. This immuneACCESS table, as held by TCRdb, lists in-frame sequences with V and J called but not all clones. Of the missing ones, under half trace to an unresolved V gene in checked studies; the others have no known cause. The sample includes around 23,000 clones, with roughly 82% observed a single time. The top ten constitute 5% of the sample. Source: unsorted PBMCs, taken 0.3 years after starting antiretroviral therapy. The receptors were gathered from a man between 45 and 60 years old with HIV.

The chain is built from TRBV4-3 and TRBJ1-2; D is perhaps TRBD1 (5 bases). This CDR3 comprises 13 residues. Germline V CDR1 and CDR2: LGHNA, YSLEER. Deletions cut 1 base from V and 6 bases from J, with 9 bases between. The CDR3 region has the DNA TGCGCCAGCAGCCAAGGCCAGGGCGATGGCTACACCTTC. Translation: CASSQGQGDGYTF.

The V and J genes are TRBV28 and TRBJ1-6; 11 bases fit TRBD1. CDR1 is MDHEN and CDR2 is SYDVKM in the germline V gene. J lost 0 bases, V lost 3 bases, and 4 bases had no gene match. There are 18 residues in the CDR3. CDR3 region: CASSFGQGASSYNSPLHF. The CDR3 DNA reads as TGTGCCAGCAGTTTCGGACAGGGGGCAAGCTCCTATAATTCACCCCTCCACTTT.

J is TRBJ2-5 and V is TRBV16, with 7 bases aligning to TRBD2. The CDR3 loop spans 16 amino acids. Looked up from germline, CDR1 is KGHSY and CDR2 is FQNENV. Trimming cost V 4 bases and J 2 bases; bases outside gene matches: 10. The CDR3, as DNA: TGTGCCAGCAGCCCCTTTGCAGGGAGGGAACAAGAGACCCAGTACTTC. This translates into CASSPFAGREQETQYF.

The V gene is TRBV4-1, the J gene TRBJ1-2; D may be TRBD1 (5 bases). Germline assignment: CDR1 MGHRA and CDR2 YSYEKL. V shed 1 base and J shed 4 bases, with 10 bases lying between them. CDR3 length: 14 amino acids. CDR3 nucleotide sequence: TGCGCCAGCAGCCAAGGGGGGTTTGGCTATGGCTACACCTTC. Residues: CASSQGGFGYGYTF.

The chain links TRBV28 to TRBJ2-1; 8 bases map to TRBD1. V lost 4 bases and J lost 3; bases outside the gene matches: 5. The CDR3 is 15 amino acids. Germline lookup yields CDR1 MDHEN and CDR2 SYDVKM. CDR3 protein: CASSSGTGIYNEQFF. For the CDR3, the DNA is TGTGCCAGCAGTTCCGGGACAGGAATCTACAATGAGCAGTTCTTC.

The chain carries TRBV6-5 and TRBJ2-1; D is perhaps TRBD1 (7 bases). The CDR3 totals 16 residues. Trimming took off 2 bases at V and 8 bases at J, with 19 bases between the two ends. Germline CDR1 and CDR2: MNHEY and SVGAGI. The CDR3 is CASSYSLASRGDEQFF. The CDR3 DNA reads TGTGCCAGCAGTTACAGCCTAGCTAGCAGGGGGGATGAGCAGTTCTTC.

The chain is built from TRBV27 and TRBJ1-3; 10 nucleotides align to TRBD1. Unmatched junction bases numbered 0, after V lost 4 bases and J lost 3 bases. The CDR3 length is 14 residues. The V gene's germline CDR1 is MNHEY and CDR2 SMNVEV (reference sequence). The CDR3, as DNA: TGTGCCAGCAGTTGGACAGGGGGTGGAAACACCATATATTTT. Its protein is CASSWTGGGNTIYF.

The V and J genes are TRBV11-3 and TRBJ2-7; perhaps TRBD1 as D (6 bases). The length of the CDR3 is 13 residues. Trimming left V 5 bases short and J 6 bases short, with 14 bases between. The germline V gene has CDR1 SGHNT and CDR2 YENEEA. CDR3: CASSPRGFGEQYF. CDR3 sequence (DNA): TGTGCCAGCAGCCCTAGGGGGTTCGGCGAGCAGTACTTC.

The rearrangement links TRBV15 to TRBJ1-5; a possible D gene is TRBD1 (5 bases). Trimming took off 5 bases at V and 4 bases at J, with 15 bases between the two ends. The CDR3 is 15 amino acids. The germline CDR1 and CDR2 sequences are LNHNV and YYDKDF (reference sequence). The CDR3 bases are TGTGCCACCAGCCGAAGGGACGCCCGGAATCAGCCCCAGCATTTT. It specifies CATSRRDARNQPQHF.

This chain links TRBV2 with TRBJ2-7; unclear D gene. This CDR3 has 14 amino acids. Looked up from germline, CDR1 is SNHLY and CDR2 is FYNNEI. Deletions cut 0 bases from V and 0 bases from J, with 6 bases between. This CDR3 is CASSEASLSYEQYF. DNA for the CDR3: TGTGCCAGCAGTGAAGCCAGCCTCTCCTACGAGCAGTACTTC.

The chain joins TRBV11-2 to TRBJ2-3; D remains unclear. The V gene's germline CDR1 is SGHAT and CDR2 FQNNGV. The CDR3 runs to 15 residues. The V end was cut by 1 base, the J end by 3 bases, with 11 bases between. The CDR3 DNA is TGTGCCAGCAGCTTAGGGTTTGTTGGGACAGATACGCAGTATTTT. Its translation is CASSLGFVGTDTQYF.

This chain uses TRBV9 with TRBJ2-7, with D possibly being TRBD1 (6 bases). Looked up from germline, CDR1 is SGDLS and CDR2 is YYNGEE. This CDR3 is built from 14 residues. With 1 base removed from V and 3 bases from J, the gap between germline ends came to 11 bases. CDR3 loop: CASSVTPDSYEQYF. The CDR3 DNA is TGTGCCAGCAGCGTAACCCCGGACAGCTACGAGCAGTACTTC.

This clone has more than one count but fewer than ten. The chain employs TRBV5-8 and TRBJ2-2; a weak D match, TRBD1 (5 bases). Germline loops: CDR1 SGHTS, CDR2 YDEGEE. The CDR3 consists of 15 residues. V was shortened by 5 bases and J by 0 bases, with 11 bases between the two germline ends. CDR3: CASSLTASNTGELFF. The CDR3 DNA sequence: TGTGCCAGCAGTCTGACAGCTTCGAACACCGGGGAGCTGTTTTTT.

The chain employs TRBV7-9 and TRBJ2-2; D call uncertain. Germline values: CDR1 SEHNR, CDR2 FQNEAQ (reference sequence). The CDR3 is made up of 15 amino acids. With 5 bases removed from V and 0 bases from J, the gap between germline ends came to 10 bases. CDR3 loop: CASSRDDANTGELFF. The CDR3 DNA sequence: TGTGCCAGCAGCCGAGATGACGCGAACACCGGGGAGCTGTTTTTT.

The V call is TRBV7-9, the J call TRBJ2-7; the D gene is possibly TRBD2 (5 bases). The CDR3 is made up of 12 amino acids. Germline lookup yields CDR1 SEHNR and CDR2 FQNEAQ (reference sequence). V lost 5 bases to trimming and J lost 7 bases, with 12 bases between them. The DNA for the CDR3 is TGTGCCAGCAGCCCTGATAGAGGGGAGCAGTACTTC. Translation: CASSPDRGEQYF.

The chain joins TRBV19 to TRBJ2-7; TRBD1 matches at 8 bases. Per germline, CDR1 LNHDA and CDR2 SQIVND (reference sequence). V was clipped by 3 bases and J by 2 bases; unmatched bases: 6. CDR3 length: 15 residues. CDR3 nucleotide sequence: TGTGCCAGTAGTATCCCGGGACAGGCCGCCTACGAGCAGTACTTC. This sequence encodes CASSIPGQAAYEQYF.

The rearrangement joins TRBV19 to TRBJ1-2; D gene unclear. This CDR3 contains 18 residues. Trimming removed 5 bases from V and 0 bases from J, with 22 bases in between. Germline-derived CDR1 and CDR2 are LNHDA and SQIVND (reference sequence). This CDR3 is CASSPLRWSRTTNYGYTF. The CDR3 DNA follows: TGTGCCAGTAGTCCCCTTAGGTGGTCACGGACTACTAACTATGGCTACACCTTC.

The chain links TRBV27 to TRBJ2-7; 16 bases align to TRBD2. The CDR3 sequence is 17 residues long. Germline CDR1 MNHEY, CDR2 SMNVEV (reference sequence). V gave up 4 bases and J gave up 2 bases; unmatched junction bases: 5. CDR3 loop: CASSSGTSGRDTYEQYF. The CDR3 DNA reads as TGTGCCAGCAGTTCCGGGACTAGCGGGAGGGACACCTACGAGCAGTACTTC.

The chain combines TRBV7-8 with TRBJ2-7, with D possibly being TRBD1 (6 bases). The CDR3 extends over 14 amino acids. The V gene's germline CDR1 is SGHVS and CDR2 FQNEAQ. Trimming took 5 bases from V and 3 from J, leaving 14 bases between them. Here the CDR3 reads CASSAGTLDYEQYF. The CDR3 DNA reads as TGTGCCAGCAGCGCCGGGACACTGGACTACGAGCAGTACTTC.

DNA for the CDR3: TGCAGCGCCGTTGACCCCGGACCATCCAATGAGCAGTTCTTC. Translation: CSAVDPGPSNEQFF. The chain carries TRBV29-1 and TRBJ2-1; D is unresolved. The length of the CDR3 is 14 residues. Germline V gives CDR1 SQVTM, CDR2 ANQGSEA. V lost 7 bases and J lost 6, with 19 bases in between.

The rearrangement links TRBV4-1 to TRBJ1-4; weak D call: TRBD1 (6 bases). V lost 3 bases and J lost 3, with 17 bases in between. Germline CDR1 is MGHRA and CDR2 is YSYEKL. The CDR3 totals 17 residues. The CDR3 DNA is TGCGCCAGCAGCCAGCCGGTACAGGGAGGTCCTAATGAAAAACTGTTTTTT. Translating gives CASSQPVQGGPNEKLFF.

This sequence joins TRBV7-3 and TRBJ1-2, with D unclear. V shed 4 bases and J shed 4 bases, with 16 bases lying between them. Germline values: CDR1 SGHTA, CDR2 FQGTGA. The CDR3 has 15 residues. Here the CDR3 reads CASSSQSGAGYGYTF. Written as DNA, the CDR3 is TGTGCCAGCAGCTCTCAATCGGGCGCAGGCTATGGCTACACCTTC.

The chain has TRBV5-4 and TRBJ2-1; 7 nucleotides align to TRBD1. The germline gives CDR1 SGHNT, CDR2 YYREEE (reference sequence). V lost 5 bases and J lost 4; bases outside the gene matches: 0. The CDR3 runs to 12 residues. DNA of the CDR3: TGTGCCAGCAGACAGGGGTACAATGAGCAGTTCTTC. As protein: CASRQGYNEQFF.

This sequence joins TRBV18 and TRBJ1-1; 8 bases match TRBD1. The germline CDR1 and CDR2 sequences are KGHSH and LQKENI. This CDR3 has 16 residues. Unmatched junction bases numbered 7, after V lost 4 bases and J lost 0 bases. This CDR3 reads CASSLDLGQVNTEAFF. The CDR3 region has the DNA TGTGCCAGCTCACTAGATTTGGGACAGGTGAACACTGAAGCTTTCTTT.

The chain couples TRBV7-6 to TRBJ1-5; 9 bases align to TRBD1. The germline gives CDR1 SGHVS, CDR2 FNYEAQ. The CDR3 has 15 residues. Losses at the gene ends were 2 bases for V and 3 bases for J; bases not matched to a gene: 2. The CDR3 loop is CASSLRTGVNQPQHF. The CDR3 nucleotides read TGTGCCAGCAGCTTACGGACAGGGGTCAATCAGCCCCAGCATTTT.

This clone was seen once. The genes are TRBV11-2 and TRBJ2-7; no reliable D call. Germline-derived CDR1 and CDR2 are SGHAT and FQNNGV. The CDR3 spans 12 residues. The germline V and J ends were trimmed by 6 bases and 4 bases, with 10 bases remaining between them. The CDR3: CASSLWPYEQYF. CDR3 nucleotides: TGTGCCAGCAGTCTATGGCCATACGAGCAGTACTTC.

The CDR3 nucleotides are TGCGCCAGCAGCCTGGAGACTAGTCGCGGCAATGAGCAGTTCTTC. It is translated as CASSLETSRGNEQFF. The rearrangement joins TRBV5-1 to TRBJ2-1, with D possibly TRBD2 on 6 matching bases. V lost 4 bases and J 6 bases, leaving 17 bases between the germline ends. Germline assignment: CDR1 SGHRS and CDR2 YFSETQ. CDR3 size: 15 residues.

The chain links TRBV7-2 to TRBJ2-3; D call uncertain. This CDR3 has 12 amino acids. Germline V gives CDR1 SGHTA, CDR2 FQGNSA. Trimming removed 1 base from V and 4 bases from J, with 3 bases in between. The CDR3 region is CASSLVADTQYF. In DNA, the CDR3 is TGTGCCAGCAGCTTAGTAGCAGATACGCAGTATTTT.

The chain employs TRBV14 and TRBJ2-3, with 15 bases lining up with TRBD2. Germline CDR1 reads SGHDN; CDR2 reads FVKESK. The trim removed 4 bases at V and 0 bases at J, leaving 8 bases unmatched. This CDR3 region has 19 residues. The CDR3 region has the DNA TGTGCCAGCAGCCGATATGGGACTAGCGGGAGGCGGAGCACAGATACGCAGTATTTT. This encodes CASSRYGTSGRRSTDTQYF.

The chain is built from TRBV5-1 and TRBJ1-3; unclear D gene. Trimming cost V 0 bases and J 2 bases, with 9 bases left between them. In germline, CDR1 is SGHRS, CDR2 YFSETQ. CDR3 length: 15 amino acids. As DNA, the CDR3 is TGCGCCAGCAGCTTGGCCGGGGATCCTGGAAACACCATATATTTT. Its translation: CASSLAGDPGNTIYF.

The chain recombines TRBV18 with TRBJ1-1; D is perhaps TRBD1 (5 bases). CDR1 and CDR2 (germline): KGHSH, LQKENI. V lost 1 base and J 0 bases, leaving 9 bases between the germline ends. The CDR3 extends over 15 amino acids. Here the CDR3 reads CASSPLGAVNTEAFF. CDR3 DNA: TGTGCCAGCTCACCACTCGGGGCCGTGAACACTGAAGCTTTCTTT.

This clone was seen only a few times. The chain is built from TRBV5-6 and TRBJ2-7, with 7 bases aligning to TRBD1. Germline V gene lookup returns CDR1 SGHDT and CDR2 YYEEEE. CDR3 length: 15 residues. J lost 3 bases, V lost 0 bases, and 6 bases had no gene match. CDR3 sequence: CASSLDDRVIYEQYF. The CDR3, as DNA: TGTGCCAGCAGCTTGGATGACAGGGTTATCTACGAGCAGTACTTC.